By share, the clone carrying this T cell receptor delta chain counts as medium-sized. This likely stems from a read error, as it lies one base from a far larger clone. TCRdb re-analyzed the RT-PCR reads via CATT. The table records approximately 1,400 delta-chain clones, roughly 6% of them present only once. This record belongs to a study of gamma-delta T cells after stem cell transplantation. This CDR3 region has 19 residues. The germline CDR1 and CDR2 sequences are GEAIGNYY and EKD. Trimming cost V 3 bases and J 4 bases, with 26 bases left between them. Material: gamma-delta T cells. The TCR comes from a human donor. It is not recorded whose cells these are; they may come from a transplant donor. This chain joins TRDV2 and TRDJ2; the D gene is possibly TRDD2 (5 bases). CDR3 nucleotide sequence: TGTGCCTGTGACCTGGTTTCAAGGGGCCTTCAAGCTTCGACAGCACAACTCTTCTTT. It codes for CACDLVSRGLQASTAQLFF.